One sample yielded the 15 T cell receptor beta chains listed below, sequenced in a study of shared clonotypes between healthy human individuals. The protocol was immunoSEQ multiplex PCR, while the TCRdb copy is restricted to in-frame clones and leaves out a portion. The sample records some 1,600,000 clones, approximately 98% being singletons. What was sequenced was naive CD4+ T cells sorted from blood. Subset described: CD45RA+ positively selected. Receptors were obtained from a man aged 30-40 years in good health.

V and J are TRBV30 and TRBJ2-7, with TRBD1 identical over 7 bases. CDR1 and CDR2 from the germline V gene are GTSNPN and SVGIG (reference sequence). V shed 7 bases, J shed 3 bases, and the junction held 9 bases outside the gene matches. The CDR3 is made up of 13 amino acids. The CDR3 reads CASVRTGYYEQYF. CDR3 DNA: TGTGCCTCTGTCCGGACAGGTTACTACGAGCAGTACTTC.

This chain links TRBV5-1 with TRBJ1-2; tentatively, D is TRBD1 (5 bases). The V end lost 3 bases, the J end lost 4 bases, and 13 bases lay between the germline ends. CDR1 is SGHRS and CDR2 is YFSETQ in the germline V gene. This CDR3 has 14 residues. The CDR3 loop is CASSSSGTPYGYTF. The CDR3 nucleotides read TGCGCCAGCAGCTCTAGCGGGACTCCCTATGGCTACACCTTC. Using reference TRBV5-1 and TRBJ1-2 for the parts outside the CDR3, the full variable domain is KAGVTQTPRYLIKTRGQQVTLSCSPISGHRSVSWYQQTPGQGLQFLFEYFSETQRNKGNFPGRFSGRQFSNSRSEMNVSTLELGDSALYLCASSSSGTPYGYTFGSGTRLTVV.

The J gene is TRBJ1-5, the V gene TRBV28; maybe TRBD1 (6 bases). V was trimmed by 10 bases and J by 0 bases, leaving 16 bases between them. Germline values: CDR1 MDHEN, CDR2 SYDVKM. The CDR3 loop spans 15 amino acids. The CDR3: CATSWTANSNQPQHF. The CDR3 coding sequence is TGTGCCACGAGCTGGACAGCTAATAGCAATCAGCCCCAGCATTTT. The entire variable domain, with the rest obtained from reference TRBV28 and TRBJ1-5, is as follows: DVKVTQSSRYLVKRTGEKVFLECVQDMDHENMFWYRQDPGLGLRLIYFSYDVKMKEKGDIPEGYSVSREKKERFSLILESASTNQTSMYLCATSWTANSNQPQHFGDGTRLSIL.

The rearrangement links TRBV7-2 to TRBJ2-1; TRBD2 agrees at 15 bases. There are 18 residues in the CDR3. V shed 4 bases and J 2 bases; nucleotides not matched to a gene: 6. Germline V gene sequence: CDR1 SGHTA, CDR2 FQGNSA. In nucleotides, the CDR3 is TGTGCCAGCAGCTCGTGGACTAGCGGGAGGGTTACCTACAATGAGCAGTTCTTC. Its protein product is CASSSWTSGRVTYNEQFF. Supplemented by reference TRBV7-2 and TRBJ2-1, the full variable domain reads GAGVSQSPSNKVTEKGKDVELRCDPISGHTALYWYRQSLGQGLEFLIYFQGNSAPDKSGLPSDRFSAERTGGSVSTLTIQRTQQEDSAVYLCASSSWTSGRVTYNEQFFGPGTRLTVL.

The chain carries TRBV5-4 and TRBJ2-5, with TRBD2 as a possible D gene (5 bases). The CDR3 is 13 amino acids. Germline-derived CDR1 and CDR2 are SGHNT and YYREEE (reference sequence). Trimming removed 4 bases at V and 5 bases at J, with 12 bases between. This chain's CDR3 is CASSQPGNETQYF. CDR3 DNA: TGTGCCAGCAGCCAACCCGGGAATGAGACCCAGTACTTC.

The chain combines TRBV11-3 with TRBJ2-1; D possibly uses TRBD1 or TRBD2 (6 bases each). Germline CDR1 reads SGHNT; CDR2 reads YENEEA. Trimming left V 1 base short and J 7 bases short, with 17 bases between. This CDR3 contains 16 residues. CDR3 region: CASSLGGQWGANEQFF. For the CDR3, the DNA is TGTGCCAGCAGCTTAGGTGGACAGTGGGGGGCAAATGAGCAGTTCTTC.

The V and J genes are TRBV28 and TRBJ2-2; the D call may be TRBD1 or TRBD2 (5 bases each). Germline CDR1 and CDR2: MDHEN and SYDVKM. This CDR3 contains 16 residues. Trimming took 0 bases from V and 6 from J, leaving 14 bases between them. The CDR3 DNA sequence: TGTGCCAGCAGTTTATGGGGGACCCAAACCGCCGGGGAGCTGTTTTTT. Residues: CASSLWGTQTAGELFF.

The rearrangement uses TRBV5-1 and TRBJ2-7; D is perhaps TRBD1 (5 bases). The length of the CDR3 is 15 residues. Trimming left V 4 bases short and J 5 bases short, with 19 bases between. Germline V gives CDR1 SGHRS, CDR2 YFSETQ. The CDR3 coding sequence is TGCGCCAGCAGCCCTGACCTACCACAGGAGAACGAGCAGTACTTC. It encodes CASSPDLPQENEQYF. The variable domain in full, completed from reference TRBV5-1 and TRBJ2-7, reads KAGVTQTPRYLIKTRGQQVTLSCSPISGHRSVSWYQQTPGQGLQFLFEYFSETQRNKGNFPGRFSGRQFSNSRSEMNVSTLELGDSALYLCASSPDLPQENEQYFGPGTRLTVT.

The chain links TRBV5-1 to TRBJ2-7; 10 bases fit TRBD2. With 0 bases clipped from V and 1 base from J, the junction kept 4 bases outside the gene matches. The CDR3 is made up of 16 amino acids. CDR1 is SGHRS, CDR2 YFSETQ, per germline. CDR3 sequence: CASSLETSGASYEQYF. CDR3 in DNA: TGCGCCAGCAGCTTGGAAACTAGCGGGGCATCCTACGAGCAGTACTTC.

CDR3 amino acids: CASSPPPSGQGSYEQYF. Here the CDR3 DNA reads TGTGCCAGCAGCCCCCCGCCGTCGGGACAGGGGAGCTACGAGCAGTACTTC. The rearrangement links TRBV7-2 to TRBJ2-7; 10 bases fit TRBD1. This CDR3 has 17 amino acids. Trimming removed 5 bases from V and 3 bases from J; junction bases left unmatched: 13. Germline values: CDR1 SGHTA, CDR2 FQGNSA. Looking up the rest from reference TRBV7-2 and TRBJ2-7 gives the full variable domain: GAGVSQSPSNKVTEKGKDVELRCDPISGHTALYWYRQSLGQGLEFLIYFQGNSAPDKSGLPSDRFSAERTGGSVSTLTIQRTQQEDSAVYLCASSPPPSGQGSYEQYFGPGTRLTVT.

This rearrangement joins TRBV5-4 to TRBJ2-7; D might be TRBD2 (5 bases). Trimming pared 4 bases from V and 1 base from J, leaving 12 bases between. The CDR3 length is 14 residues. Germline lookup yields CDR1 SGHNT and CDR2 YYREEE (reference sequence). DNA for the CDR3: TGTGCCAGCAGCATAGGAGGAACGTCCTACGAGCAGTACTTC. Encoded protein: CASSIGGTSYEQYF.

V usage is TRBV5-8 and J usage is TRBJ1-1; D is unresolved. From germline, CDR1 is SGHTS and CDR2 YDEGEE. The CDR3 spans 14 residues. V lost 0 bases, J lost 0 bases, and 6 bases lay in between. CDR3 sequence: CASSLGLMNTEAFF. CDR3 nucleotide sequence: TGTGCCAGCAGCTTGGGCCTAATGAACACTGAAGCTTTCTTT. The full variable domain, with the rest looked up from reference TRBV5-8 and TRBJ1-1, is EAGVTQSPTHLIKTRGQQATLRCSPISGHTSVYWYQQALGLGLQFLLWYDEGEERNRGNFPPRFSGRQFPNYSSELNVNALELEDSALYLCASSLGLMNTEAFFGQGTRLTVV.

The chain links TRBV18 to TRBJ2-1; TRBD1 agrees at 10 bases. Germline CDR1 KGHSH, CDR2 LQKENI. Germline trimming cut 3 bases from V and 8 bases from J; bases unmatched to any gene: 7. The CDR3 runs to 15 residues. The CDR3 spells CASSPGTGDLHEQFF. The DNA of the CDR3 is TGTGCCAGCTCACCCGGGACAGGGGACCTCCATGAGCAGTTCTTC.

J is TRBJ2-7 and V is TRBV18; TRBD2 might be the D (6 bases). This CDR3 is built from 13 residues. V was shortened by 1 base and J by 5 bases, with 9 bases between the two germline ends. Germline V lookup: CDR1 KGHSH, CDR2 LQKENI. The CDR3 protein is CASSPLGTHEQYF. The CDR3, as DNA: TGTGCCAGCTCACCACTTGGGACTCACGAGCAGTACTTC.

V and J are TRBV6-6 and TRBJ1-4; 10 positions match TRBD1. Germline V gene lookup returns CDR1 MNHNY and CDR2 SVGAGI (reference sequence). The CDR3 spans 16 residues. J gave up 7 bases and V 0 bases, and 5 bases lay outside the gene matches. The CDR3 DNA reads as TGTGCCAGCAGTTACTCTCCCGGGACAGGGGTTGAAAAACTGTTTTTT. Amino acid sequence: CASSYSPGTGVEKLFF.